The clone carrying this T cell receptor beta chain has a handful of counts. Its matching antigen is unknown. A sample-barcoded 5' primer and a J-beta primer mix were used in a second PCR of roughly 7 to 12 cycles. TCRdb reprocessed the 5' RACE reads via MiXCR and lists one record per CDR3 protein. The data show about 1.4 million distinct CDR3 sequences, 45% to 70% seen once. The sample originates from a study of blood T cells in healthy people across ages. The extraction recovered at least 6 micrograms of total RNA per sample. Study conclusions and caveats: Possibly, changes in expanded clonotypes were confounded because donor CMV status was unknown.

The TCR sequence derives from a man between 18 and 35 years old in good health. The sample was blood.

CDR3 DNA sequence: TGCAGTGCCAGGCCAGACTCCTATGGCTACACCTTC. As protein: CSARPDSYGYTF. V gene TRBV20-1 combines with J gene TRBJ1-2; no clear D gene. The CDR3 is 12 residues long. Germline V gene lookup returns CDR1 DFQATT and CDR2 SNEGSKA (reference sequence). V lost 6 bases and J 4 bases, leaving 12 bases between the germline ends.